This T cell receptor (beta chain) was found in a study of blood T cell repertoires in COVID-19. Across the whole study: Material from acute and convalescent COVID-19 was sourced from the United States, Italy and Spain.

Method: immunoSEQ multiplex PCR; TCRdb's copy keeps in-frame clones and lacks some. This table has tens of thousands of clones, roughly nine tenths appearing once. V lost 4 bases and J lost 1; bases outside the gene matches: 4. The CDR3 sequence is 16 residues long. Germline-derived CDR1 and CDR2 are SGHRS and YFSETQ. This TCR was recovered from an elderly woman with active or convalescent COVID-19. Source material: peripheral blood. The chain has TRBV5-1 and TRBJ2-3; TRBD2 matches at 12 bases. In DNA form, the CDR3 reads TGCGCCAGCAGCGTCCGACTAGCGGGGGGCACAGATACGCAGTATTTT. Translation: CASSVRLAGGTDTQYF. Variable domain in full (rest from reference TRBV5-1 and TRBJ2-3): KAGVTQTPRYLIKTRGQQVTLSCSPISGHRSVSWYQQTPGQGLQFLFEYFSETQRNKGNFPGRFSGRQFSNSRSEMNVSTLELGDSALYLCASSVRLAGGTDTQYFGPGTRLTVL.